In this sample, the clone carrying this T cell receptor beta chain turned up once. Antigen unknown. The CDR3 spans 14 residues. Germline lookup yields CDR1 SQVTM and CDR2 ANQGSEA. Germline trimming cut 3 bases from V and 3 bases from J; bases unmatched to any gene: 2. This table comes from immunoSEQ multiplex PCR, and its TCRdb copy is limited to in-frame clones, with some not included. This repertoire shows some 7,800 clones, roughly nine tenths found once; its top ten account for roughly a sixth. This sample was taken from a study of somatic mutations in cytotoxic T cells in rheumatoid arthritis. Study-level points and caveats: Rheumatoid arthritis patients and age-matched healthy controls showed no significant difference in CD8+ T-cell clonality. Within 8 of 65 patients, the single biggest CD8+ clone made up more than 20% of CD8+ cells.

The sequenced sample consisted of CD8+ T cells sorted from blood. The TCR comes from a man aged 35 to 55 with rheumatoid arthritis. This chain joins TRBV29-1 and TRBJ2-1; TRBD2 matches at 10 bases. CDR3 sequence: CSVDERGGYNEQFF. Here the CDR3 DNA reads TGCAGCGTTGACGAGCGGGGGGGCTACAATGAGCAGTTCTTC.